These 8 T cell receptor beta chains share one sample of origin, sequenced in a study of T cell changes during pregnancy in multiple sclerosis. Using immunoSEQ multiplex PCR, the repertoire was profiled, and TCRdb retains in-frame clones only, with some absent. Of about 68,000 clones in the sample, under 95% are singletons; the top ten hold about 0.92%. This specimen was peripheral blood, taken in the second trimester of pregnancy. The origin of the receptors is a female donor with multiple sclerosis, enrolled in a pregnancy study.

The table lists this clone with a count of one. The CDR3 DNA is TGTGCCAGCTCACCACCGGTCCATCTCGGTCGCAATCAGCCCCAGCATTTT. It specifies CASSPPVHLGRNQPQHF. This chain uses TRBV18 with TRBJ1-5; no clear D. Germline V gives CDR1 KGHSH, CDR2 LQKENI. Trimming stripped 0 bases from V and 2 bases from J, with 14 bases between. CDR3 length: 17 residues.

This clone was picked up one time. The rearrangement joins TRBV7-2 to TRBJ1-4; 7 nucleotides align to TRBD1. Germline-derived CDR1 and CDR2 are SGHTA and FQGNSA. Losses at the gene ends were 6 bases for V and 5 bases for J; bases not matched to a gene: 6. The CDR3 sequence is 14 residues long. This CDR3 reads CASRPGTVNEKLFF. Written as DNA, the CDR3 is TGTGCCAGCAGACCCGGGACAGTAAATGAAAAACTGTTTTTT.

The chain uses TRBV7-6 and TRBJ2-5; D unclear. V was clipped by 2 bases and J by 5 bases, with 6 bases between them. The CDR3 loop spans 12 amino acids. Germline values: CDR1 SGHVS, CDR2 FNYEAQ. DNA of the CDR3: TGTGCCAGCAGCTTATCCGAGGAGACCCAGTACTTC. Protein sequence: CASSLSEETQYF.

The chain links TRBV7-2 to TRBJ1-4, with no clear D. Trimming removed 5 bases from V and 3 bases from J, with 13 bases in between. CDR1 is SGHTA and CDR2 is FQGNSA in the germline V gene. The CDR3 is 15 residues long. The CDR3 sequence is CASSARRGSNEKLFF. CDR3 DNA sequence: TGTGCCAGCAGCGCCCGACGGGGTTCTAATGAAAAACTGTTTTTT.

This clone was seen only once. The chain combines TRBV6-5 with TRBJ1-1, with a tentative D call TRBD1 (5 bases). The germline V and J ends were trimmed by 0 bases and 11 bases, with 10 bases remaining between them. CDR3 length equals 12 residues. From germline, CDR1 is MNHEY and CDR2 SVGAGI. This chain's CDR3 is CASSYSKGAAFF. The CDR3 nucleotides read TGTGCCAGCAGTTACTCGAAAGGGGCGGCTTTCTTT.

The table lists this clone with a count of one. The J gene is TRBJ2-1, the V gene TRBV4-2; D might be TRBD2 (6 bases). The V and J ends lost 0 bases and 5 bases respectively, with 14 bases between them. The CDR3 contains 16 residues. CDR1 and CDR2 (germline): LGHNA, YNFKEQ. CDR3 nucleotides: TGTGCCAGCAGCCAAGATAAGGCTAGCGCAAACAATGAGCAGTTCTTC. Protein product: CASSQDKASANNEQFF.

The V call is TRBV7-3, the J call TRBJ2-2; possible D gene TRBD2, 6 bases. Germline assignment: CDR1 SGHTA and CDR2 FQGTGA. This CDR3 has 16 residues. V was clipped by 4 bases and J by 4 bases, with 16 bases between them. The DNA of the CDR3 is TGTGCCAGCAGCTCCGTGGGACTGGTGGGCACCGGGGAGCTGTTTTTT. It is translated as CASSSVGLVGTGELFF.

The chain has TRBV7-2 and TRBJ1-5; weak D call: TRBD1 (6 bases). The germline CDR1 and CDR2 sequences are SGHTA and FQGNSA. The CDR3 has 17 amino acids. The ends were cut back, 1 base at V and 6 bases at J, with 19 bases in the middle. The CDR3 sequence is CASSLGPGEGPAQPQHF. DNA of the CDR3: TGTGCCAGCAGCTTAGGCCCAGGGGAAGGCCCTGCTCAGCCCCAGCATTTT.